A single sample is the source of the 22 T cell receptor beta chains below, sequenced in a study of cytomegalovirus exposure and HLA in healthy donors. Vbeta (60) and Jbeta (13) primers were used in the PCR. Libraries were prepared by immunoSEQ multiplex PCR; TCRdb keeps only in-frame clonotypes and omits some of them. The sample has 120,000 or so clones, approximately 75% seen once. Sequencing was performed on PBMCs. Every receptor here comes from a man aged 25 to 40 in good health and CMV-seronegative.

This clone was recorded once. J is TRBJ1-2 and V is TRBV9, with a weak D call TRBD1 (5 bases). The CDR3 has 14 amino acids. Deletions cut 3 bases from V and 4 bases from J, with 13 bases between. Germline loops: CDR1 SGDLS, CDR2 YYNGEE. The CDR3 nucleotides are TGTGCCAGCAGCGCGGCCGACAGCCCCTATGGCTACACCTTC. It is translated as CASSAADSPYGYTF.

The chain couples TRBV2 to TRBJ2-5, with D unresolved. With 6 bases removed from V and 2 bases from J, the gap between germline ends came to 13 bases. Per germline, CDR1 SNHLY and CDR2 FYNNEI. This CDR3 spans 14 amino acids. The CDR3 nucleotides read TGTGCCAGCAGAAAAACGATGCTACAAGAGACCCAGTACTTC. Translated: CASRKTMLQETQYF.

The CDR3 DNA follows: TGCGCCAGCAGTACAGGGTTGGAGATGAACACTGAAGCTTTCTTT. Translation gives CASSTGLEMNTEAFF. This chain connects TRBV4-3 to TRBJ1-1, with D maybe TRBD1 (6 bases). The CDR3 has 15 residues. CDR1 is LGHNA, CDR2 YSLEER, per germline. Trimming cost V 6 bases and J 0 bases, with 14 bases left between them.

A word on this clone: Its ends do not fully match the called genes, so a read error is possible. The chain couples TRBV7-9 to TRBJ1-6; D ambiguous. The CDR3 runs to 11 residues. Germline CDR1 reads SEHNR; CDR2 reads FQNEAQ (reference sequence). Here the CDR3 reads CASSFGSLKYF. The DNA of the CDR3 is TGTGCCAGCAGCTTTGGCAGTCTTAAGTACTTT.

This clone turned up a few times. The chain links TRBV18 to TRBJ2-7; tentative D call: TRBD2 (6 bases). Trimming took 4 bases from V and 2 from J, leaving 18 bases between them. The CDR3 length is 16 residues. Germline V CDR1 and CDR2: KGHSH, LQKENI. CDR3 amino acids: CASSRPGGTLTYEQYF. In nucleotides, the CDR3 is TGTGCCAGCTCACGGCCTGGAGGGACCCTGACCTACGAGCAGTACTTC.

The chain recombines TRBV9 with TRBJ2-5, with 9 bases matching TRBD1. J lost 5 bases, V lost 2 bases, and 10 bases had no gene match. The CDR3 has 16 amino acids. The germline gives CDR1 SGDLS, CDR2 YYNGEE. CDR3 DNA: TGTGCCAGCAGCGTGCAACCGGGACAGGGTCGGGAGACCCAGTACTTC. Amino acids: CASSVQPGQGRETQYF. The complete variable domain, with remaining parts taken from reference TRBV9 and TRBJ2-5, reads DSGVTQTPKHLITATGQRVTLRCSPRSGDLSVYWYQQSLDQGLQFLIQYYNGEERAKGNILERFSAQQFPDLHSELNLSSLELGDSALYFCASSVQPGQGRETQYFGPGTRLLVL.

J is TRBJ2-7 and V is TRBV6-6; TRBD1 matches 8 bases. The germline V gene has CDR1 MNHNY and CDR2 SVGAGI (reference sequence). The CDR3 covers 13 residues. J was trimmed by 7 bases and V by 8 bases; bases with no gene match: 10. The DNA of the CDR3 is TGTGCCAGCCGCGACAGGGGTCTTAGTGAGCAGTACTTC. Translation: CASRDRGLSEQYF.

The rearrangement joins TRBV4-1 to TRBJ1-2, with 7 bases fitting TRBD1. This CDR3 has 13 amino acids. Germline CDR1 reads MGHRA; CDR2 reads YSYEKL. Trimming removed 0 bases from V and 7 bases from J; junction bases left unmatched: 2. The CDR3 sequence: CASSQETGVGYTF. The DNA of the CDR3 is TGCGCCAGCAGCCAAGAAACAGGGGTTGGCTACACCTTC.

The chain has TRBV11-3 and TRBJ1-1; 9 bases align to TRBD1. The V and J ends lost 4 bases and 7 bases, in that order; junction bases with no gene match: 4. Per the germline V gene, CDR1 is SGHNT and CDR2 is YENEEA. The CDR3 totals 13 residues. The CDR3 is CASSSRQGGEAFF. The CDR3 DNA reads as TGTGCCAGCAGCTCCCGACAGGGGGGTGAAGCTTTCTTT.

This clone has only a few counts. The CDR3 bases are TGTGCCAGCAGCGCCCGAGGGACTAGCGGGGTGGGAGAGCAGTTCTTC. As protein: CASSARGTSGVGEQFF. V is TRBV7-3 and J is TRBJ2-1, with 13 bases matching TRBD2. Trimming removed 5 bases from V and 10 bases from J; junction bases left unmatched: 11. The CDR3 has 16 residues. Per germline, CDR1 SGHTA and CDR2 FQGTGA. Supplemented by reference TRBV7-3 and TRBJ2-1, the full variable domain reads GAGVSQTPSNKVTEKGKYVELRCDPISGHTALYWYRQSLGQGPEFLIYFQGTGAADDSGLPNDRFFAVRPEGSVSTLKIQRTERGDSAVYLCASSARGTSGVGEQFFGPGTRLTVL.

This clone appeared once. The chain is built from TRBV9 and TRBJ1-1; possibly TRBD1 for D (5 bases). Germline CDR1 is SGDLS and CDR2 is YYNGEE. V shed 0 bases and J shed 4 bases, with 22 bases lying between them. The CDR3 consists of 18 residues. CDR3 loop: CASSVDVSLGGLATEAFF. CDR3 nucleotide sequence: TGTGCCAGCAGCGTAGATGTCTCGTTGGGGGGGTTGGCCACTGAAGCTTTCTTT.

This clone was counted a few times. The gene calls are TRBV10-2 and TRBJ2-5; 13 bases are shared with TRBD2. Germline lookup yields CDR1 WSHSY and CDR2 SAAADI. V shed 4 bases and J 4 bases; nucleotides not matched to a gene: 6. The CDR3 is 16 amino acids. CDR3 nucleotides: TGCGCCAGCAGTGTCCCGACTAGCGGGGGGCGAGAGACCCAGTACTTC. Its protein product is CASSVPTSGGRETQYF.

This rearrangement joins TRBV6-1 to TRBJ2-7, with D tentatively TRBD2 (7 bases). CDR1 is MNHNS, CDR2 SASEGT, per germline. The CDR3 is made up of 15 amino acids. V was trimmed by 1 base and J by 3 bases, leaving 13 bases between them. The CDR3 coding sequence is TGTGCCAGCAGTGAAGACATCGGGGGGCACTACGAGCAGTACTTC. Amino acids: CASSEDIGGHYEQYF.

The chain links TRBV18 to TRBJ2-7, with 9 bases lining up with TRBD1. This CDR3 comprises 15 residues. Germline V gene sequence: CDR1 KGHSH, CDR2 LQKENI. J gave up 0 bases and V 3 bases, and 3 bases lay outside the gene matches. The CDR3 loop is CASSPGQGSSYEQYF. The CDR3 coding sequence is TGTGCCAGCTCACCGGGACAGGGTAGCTCCTACGAGCAGTACTTC.

CDR3 bases: TGTGCCAGCAGCTTGAAGGAGCGGGGGGCCACAGATACGCAGTATTTT. Its translation: CASSLKERGATDTQYF. V gene TRBV5-4 combines with J gene TRBJ2-3; TRBD2 agrees at 9 bases. This CDR3 is built from 16 residues. CDR1 and CDR2 (germline): SGHNT, YYREEE (reference sequence). With 1 base clipped from V and 2 bases from J, the junction kept 5 bases outside the gene matches.

With regard to this clone: Mismatch with germline at one junction end may stem from a read error. V gene TRBV7-9 combines with J gene TRBJ2-7, with TRBD2 matching 8 bases. Germline V gene sequence: CDR1 SEHNR, CDR2 FQNEAQ (reference sequence). The CDR3 covers 16 residues. This chain's CDR3 is CSSSPQAGVASYEQYF. In DNA, the CDR3 is TGTTCCAGCAGCCCCCAAGCGGGGGTGGCCTCCTACGAGCAGTACTTC.

The chain recombines TRBV7-2 with TRBJ1-2; perhaps TRBD1 as D (6 bases). CDR1 and CDR2 (germline): SGHTA, FQGNSA. The V end lost 2 bases, the J end lost 3 bases, and 7 bases lay between the germline ends. The length of the CDR3 is 13 residues. Here the CDR3 DNA reads TGTGCCAGCAGCTTACAGGGGTACTATGGCTACACCTTC. It translates to CASSLQGYYGYTF.

The chain combines TRBV5-6 with TRBJ2-1, with 7 bases fitting TRBD1. The CDR3 runs 16 residues. The trim removed 4 bases at V and 3 bases at J, leaving 10 bases unmatched. Germline V gene sequence: CDR1 SGHDT, CDR2 YYEEEE. The CDR3: CASSLDRYSNYNEQFF. The CDR3, as DNA: TGTGCCAGCAGCCTGGACAGGTATAGCAACTACAATGAGCAGTTCTTC.

This CDR3 is CAISEGAGANVLTF. For the CDR3, the DNA is TGTGCCATCAGTGAAGGGGCCGGGGCCAACGTCCTGACTTTC. This chain uses TRBV10-3 with TRBJ2-6; D perhaps matches TRBD1 (5 bases). Germline V lookup: CDR1 ENHRY, CDR2 SYGVKD. CDR3 length equals 14 residues. The V gene lost 3 bases and the J gene lost 4 bases, with 7 bases spanning the gap.

The gene calls are TRBV4-1 and TRBJ1-1; D is unresolved. This CDR3 is 14 amino acids long. The germline CDR1 and CDR2 sequences are MGHRA and YSYEKL. V gave up 1 base and J gave up 0 bases, with 6 bases separating them. The CDR3 sequence: CASSQVILNTEAFF. DNA for the CDR3: TGCGCCAGCAGCCAAGTAATCCTGAACACTGAAGCTTTCTTT.

This clone was detected a few times. The chain links TRBV11-3 to TRBJ2-1; perhaps TRBD1 as D (6 bases). This CDR3 contains 15 residues. The V end was cut by 5 bases, the J end by 6 bases, with 17 bases between. Germline loops: CDR1 SGHNT, CDR2 YENEEA. The CDR3 is CASSPRQAFGNEQFF. The CDR3 DNA is TGTGCCAGCAGCCCCAGACAGGCGTTTGGCAATGAGCAGTTCTTC.

This clone has just a few counts. V usage is TRBV6-1 and J usage is TRBJ1-2, with 7 bases matching TRBD1. CDR1 MNHNS and CDR2 SASEGT come from the germline V gene. V gave up 6 bases and J gave up 4 bases; unmatched junction bases: 5. The CDR3 runs to 13 residues. The CDR3: CASRLQGIYGYTF. The CDR3 DNA sequence: TGTGCCAGCAGATTACAGGGGATCTATGGCTACACCTTC.